These 20 T cell receptor beta chains originate from one sample sequenced in a study of shared clonotypes between healthy human individuals. The table came from immunoSEQ multiplex PCR; TCRdb's copy has only in-frame clones and leaves some out. The data show approximately 710,000 clones, with 90% seen just once and 34% held by the top ten. Specimen: memory CD8+ T cells from PBMCs. Subset of the sample: CD45RO+ cells pooled with CCR7-negative TemRA cells. These receptors were obtained from a man younger than 30 in good health. Some clones in this sample may be carry-over from other donors' samples.

The chain couples TRBV6-5 to TRBJ1-5; D is ambiguous. Germline values: CDR1 MNHEY, CDR2 SVGAGI. The CDR3 runs 12 residues. V lost 5 bases, J lost 3 bases, and 5 bases lay in between. The CDR3 spells CASSRHNQPQHF. The CDR3 region has the DNA TGTGCCAGCAGTCGACACAATCAGCCCCAGCATTTT.

The V and J genes are TRBV27 and TRBJ1-5, with D tentatively TRBD1 (5 bases). The V gene's germline CDR1 is MNHEY and CDR2 SMNVEV (reference sequence). The CDR3 has 15 amino acids. V lost 6 bases and J lost 4, with 16 bases in between. CDR3 residues: CASRSRKGANQPQHF. DNA for the CDR3: TGTGCCAGCAGGTCGAGAAAAGGGGCAAATCAGCCCCAGCATTTT.

This chain connects TRBV9 to TRBJ1-5; D is unclear. CDR3 length: 14 residues. Germline CDR1 and CDR2: SGDLS and YYNGEE. V gave up 3 bases and J gave up 5 bases, with 12 bases separating them. CDR3 in DNA: TGTGCCAGCAGCGACAACCCTGGAGATCAGCCCCAGCATTTT. The encoded protein is CASSDNPGDQPQHF.

The chain couples TRBV7-9 to TRBJ2-1; TRBD2 aligns across 10 bases. This CDR3 is 15 amino acids long. V lost 5 bases, J lost 4 bases, and 5 bases stayed unmatched. Germline CDR1 reads SEHNR; CDR2 reads FQNEAQ (reference sequence). The DNA for the CDR3 is TGTGCCAGCAGCCGGCGGACTAGCGGATACAATGAGCAGTTCTTC. The encoded protein is CASSRRTSGYNEQFF.

This rearrangement joins TRBV27 to TRBJ2-7, with TRBD2 matching 7 bases. With 8 bases clipped from V and 2 bases from J, the junction kept 9 bases outside the gene matches. The CDR3 extends over 14 amino acids. The germline CDR1 and CDR2 sequences are MNHEY and SMNVEV (reference sequence). The CDR3 protein is CASRLLAGAYEQYF. CDR3 DNA: TGTGCCAGCCGACTACTGGCGGGAGCCTACGAGCAGTACTTC.

The rearrangement links TRBV30 to TRBJ2-1; D is uncertain. The CDR3 length is 11 residues. Germline assignment: CDR1 GTSNPN and CDR2 SVGIG (reference sequence). The V end was cut by 1 base, the J end by 9 bases, with 7 bases between. The DNA of the CDR3 is TGTGCCTGGAGTGCCGGGCGTGAGCAGTTCTTC. Translating gives CAWSAGREQFF.

The J gene is TRBJ2-7, the V gene TRBV19, with 9 bases aligning to TRBD1. The CDR3 has 15 amino acids. V lost 4 bases to trimming and J lost 7 bases; unmatched junction nucleotides: 11. The V gene's germline CDR1 is LNHDA and CDR2 SQIVND (reference sequence). CDR3 in amino acids: CASSTYRDREEEQYF. The CDR3 DNA reads TGTGCCAGTAGTACGTACCGGGACAGGGAGGAAGAGCAGTACTTC.

The V and J genes are TRBV19 and TRBJ1-1, with TRBD1 as a possible D gene (5 bases). Germline CDR1 and CDR2: LNHDA and SQIVND (reference sequence). V shed 9 bases and J shed 1 base, with 12 bases lying between them. This CDR3 comprises 13 residues. The CDR3 reads CASIGAANTEAFF. DNA for the CDR3: TGTGCCAGCATAGGGGCAGCGAACACTGAAGCTTTCTTT.

This rearrangement joins TRBV27 to TRBJ2-1, with D unresolved. This CDR3 is built from 14 residues. V was cut by 2 bases and J by 0 bases, with 5 bases left in between. In germline, CDR1 is MNHEY, CDR2 SMNVEV (reference sequence). In DNA form, the CDR3 reads TGTGCCAGCAGTTTACGGGCCTCCTACAATGAGCAGTTCTTC. Residues: CASSLRASYNEQFF.

This clone was counted ten times or more. The same CDR3 arises from other DNA sequences in this sample as well. The chain recombines TRBV2 with TRBJ2-3, with D possibly being TRBD1 (6 bases). V was pared by 5 bases and J by 0 bases, with 12 bases between. Germline assignment: CDR1 SNHLY and CDR2 FYNNEI. The CDR3 is made up of 15 amino acids. The CDR3 loop is CASSPGTSSTDTQYF. DNA for the CDR3: TGTGCCAGCAGTCCCGGGACATCTAGCACAGATACGCAGTATTTT.

This chain joins TRBV2 and TRBJ2-2, with 7 bases fitting TRBD2. Losses at the gene ends were 7 bases for V and 1 base for J; bases not matched to a gene: 0. The CDR3 is 13 amino acids. The germline V gene encodes CDR1 SNHLY and CDR2 FYNNEI. The DNA for the CDR3 is TGTGCCAGCACGGGGGGGAACACCGGGGAGCTGTTTTTT. It specifies CASTGGNTGELFF.

This chain joins TRBV5-1 and TRBJ2-7; 11 bases line up with TRBD1. V shed 5 bases and J 5 bases; nucleotides not matched to a gene: 6. Germline V gene sequence: CDR1 SGHRS, CDR2 YFSETQ. The CDR3 has 14 amino acids. CDR3 in DNA: TGCGCCAGCAGTGCAGGACAGGGGGCGCACGAGCAGTACTTC. Translation: CASSAGQGAHEQYF.

The sample holds a few counts of this clone. This sequence joins TRBV19 and TRBJ1-2, with TRBD1 matching 7 bases. CDR1 is LNHDA and CDR2 is SQIVND in the germline V gene (reference sequence). This CDR3 is built from 11 residues. The J segment lost 6 bases and the V segment lost 9 bases, leaving 4 bases of the junction unmatched. CDR3 amino acids: CASGQVDGYTF. The CDR3 region has the DNA TGTGCCAGCGGACAGGTTGATGGCTACACCTTC.

Regarding this clone: Other DNA sequences within the sample encode an identical CDR3. This rearrangement joins TRBV7-9 to TRBJ2-7; TRBD1 agrees at 10 bases. This CDR3 region has 14 residues. V trimming: 5 bases; J trimming: 4 bases; junction bases outside the gene matches: 5. The germline V gene encodes CDR1 SEHNR and CDR2 FQNEAQ (reference sequence). The CDR3 sequence is CASSPRQGAYEQYF. DNA of the CDR3: TGTGCCAGCAGCCCTAGACAGGGGGCATACGAGCAGTACTTC. Using reference TRBV7-9 and TRBJ2-7 for the parts outside the CDR3, the full variable domain is DTGVSQNPRHKITKRGQNVTFRCDPISEHNRLYWYRQTLGQGPEFLTYFQNEAQLEKSRLLSDRFSAERPKGSFSTLEIQRTEQGDSAMYLCASSPRQGAYEQYFGPGTRLTVT.

The chain recombines TRBV9 with TRBJ2-4; D is possibly TRBD2 (7 bases). Germline-derived CDR1 and CDR2 are SGDLS and YYNGEE. The CDR3 length is 12 residues. The V end was cut by 6 bases, the J end by 8 bases, with 12 bases between. The CDR3 protein is CASTPGGDIQYF. The CDR3 nucleotides read TGTGCCAGCACTCCGGGGGGCGACATTCAGTACTTC.

CDR3 sequence reads: CASSLTGGSYEQYF. The CDR3 region has the DNA TGTGCCAGCAGCCTGACAGGGGGCTCCTACGAGCAGTACTTC. The chain is built from TRBV6-1 and TRBJ2-7, with TRBD1 matching over 9 bases. Germline V gene sequence: CDR1 MNHNS, CDR2 SASEGT. This CDR3 contains 14 residues. After removal of 6 bases from V and 0 bases from J, the junction contained 3 bases not matched to a gene.

The chain employs TRBV19 and TRBJ2-4; 7 bases map to TRBD1. The V gene end was trimmed by 5 bases and the J gene end by 6 bases; junction bases not matched to a gene: 4. The V gene's germline CDR1 is LNHDA and CDR2 SQIVND (reference sequence). CDR3 length equals 13 residues. CDR3: CASSPGQANIQYF. The CDR3 DNA is TGTGCCAGTAGTCCCGGACAGGCAAACATTCAGTACTTC.

J is TRBJ1-2 and V is TRBV14, with D possibly TRBD1 on 5 matching bases. The length of the CDR3 is 13 residues. CDR1 is SGHDN and CDR2 is FVKESK in the germline V gene. V lost 6 bases and J 5 bases, leaving 13 bases between the germline ends. In DNA, the CDR3 is TGTGCCAGCAGTCAACAGGCGCGGTATGGCTACACCTTC. This gives the protein CASSQQARYGYTF.

The V gene is TRBV6-1, the J gene TRBJ2-1; possible D gene TRBD1, 5 bases. Germline lookup yields CDR1 MNHNS and CDR2 SASEGT. The V end lost 2 bases, the J end lost 4 bases, and 6 bases lay between the germline ends. The CDR3 spans 13 residues. CDR3 in DNA: TGTGCCAGCAGTGAAAGGGGATACAATGAGCAGTTCTTC. This sequence encodes CASSERGYNEQFF.

This sequence joins TRBV19 and TRBJ2-2, with D perhaps being TRBD1 or TRBD2 (6 bases each). CDR3 length: 13 residues. V lost 4 bases and J lost 8, with 11 bases in between. CDR1 and CDR2 (germline): LNHDA, SQIVND (reference sequence). CDR3 amino acids: CASSRGAGGELFF. Here the CDR3 DNA reads TGTGCCAGTAGTAGGGGGGCTGGTGGGGAGCTGTTTTTT.